This T cell receptor beta chain was sequenced during a study of T cells in Graves' hyperthyroidism and ophthalmopathy. Study-wide findings and caveats: Most clonotypes that expanded in the thyroid above 0.001 also showed up in blood.

The TCR beta CDR3 regions underwent amplification using RNA transcripts as the source. The HTBI primer set served for first-round RT-PCR of the TCR CDR3. TCRdb used MiXCR to reprocess the multiplex PCR reads, holding one entry per CDR3 protein. The data show over 700,000 distinct CDR3 sequences, about 17% seen once. Notes on this clonotype: Its antigen is currently unknown.

V lost 7 bases and J lost 3; bases outside the gene matches: 6. Germline V lookup: CDR1 MNHNS, CDR2 SASEGT. The CDR3 is 15 residues long. The source material was blood. The receptor comes from a woman between 50 and 59 years old with Graves' hyperthyroidism that later progressed to Graves' ophthalmopathy. V is TRBV6-1 and J is TRBJ2-2; 9 positions agree with TRBD1. CDR3 amino acids: CASKDRGRDTGELFF. CDR3 coding DNA: TGTGCCAGCAAGGACAGGGGTCGGGACACCGGGGAGCTGTTTTTT.